This is a list of T cell receptor beta chains from one sample in a study of shared clonotypes between healthy human individuals. Assay: immunoSEQ multiplex PCR; the TCRdb copy retains only in-frame clones and omits some. The sample holds about 1 million clones, 70% to 80% seen once. The sequenced sample consisted of memory CD4+ T cells sorted from blood. The receptors come from a man between 18 and 35 years old in good health. Each CDR3 is given with its conserved first and last residue. The D gene is left open where the match is weak. Clone size is not always given. Where it is, it says once, few, many or a class for expanded clones.

TRBV5-6	TRBJ2-2	17	.	.	TGTGCCAGCAGCTTGGGTGCGGGGGCTCAGAACACCGGGGAGCTGTTTTTT	CASSLGAGAQNTGELFF
TRBV5-4	TRBJ2-5	17	.	TRBD1	TGTGCCAGCAGCCCCAGGGACAGGGGGAACGTGGGAGAGACCCAGTACTTC	CASSPRDRGNVGETQYF
TRBV28	TRBJ2-6	13	.	.	TGTGCCAGCAGTAGGACTGGGGCCAACGTCCTGACTTTC	CASSRTGANVLTF
TRBV7-2	TRBJ2-3	15	.	.	TGTGCCAGCAGCTTAGGAGGCGGGGGCACAGATACGCAGTATTTT	CASSLGGGGTDTQYF
TRBV6-5	TRBJ1-2	15	once	.	TGTGCCAGCAGTCCTGGGCCTTCGAGCCCCTATGGCTACACCTTC	CASSPGPSSPYGYTF
TRBV30	TRBJ2-7	14	.	.	TGTGCCTGGAGTGTAGCTCAGGACTCCTACGAGCAGTACTTC	CAWSVAQDSYEQYF
TRBV2	TRBJ1-1	12	once	.	TGTGCCAGCGCTGAGGGCAACACTGAAGCTTTCTTT	CASAEGNTEAFF
TRBV27	TRBJ1-1	13	once	.	TGTGCCAGCAGTTTCCAAGTTAACACTGAAGCTTTCTTT	CASSFQVNTEAFF
TRBV4-3	TRBJ2-3	14	once	.	TGCGCCAGCAGCCAAGTATACCCCTCAGATACGCAGTATTTT	CASSQVYPSDTQYF
TRBV7-2	TRBJ2-3	13	.	.	TGTGCCACCCCTCAGGCTAGCACAGATACGCAGTATTTT	CATPQASTDTQYF
TRBV6-5	TRBJ2-7	14	.	.	TGTGCCAGCAGTTACTCGGGGGGAACCTACGAGCAGTACTTC	CASSYSGGTYEQYF
TRBV5-8	TRBJ1-4	15	.	.	TGTGCCAGCAGCTTGGGGGGAAGGCTTAATGAAAAACTGTTTTTT	CASSLGGRLNEKLFF
TRBV21-1	TRBJ1-2	14	.	.	TGTGCCAGCAGCAAAGAGGCGGGGACCTATGGCTACACCTTC	CASSKEAGTYGYTF
TRBV10-2	TRBJ1-2	12	few	.	TGCGCCAGCATAGGGCAGGGGTATGGCTACACCTTC	CASIGQGYGYTF
TRBV10-3	TRBJ2-7	15	.	TRBD2	TGTGCCATCAGTGAGGGGAGCGGGAGTATCAACGAGCAGTACTTC	CAISEGSGSINEQYF
TRBV11-3	TRBJ2-7	15	.	.	TGTGCCAGCAGCCCGGGACGGAGCTCTTTGAACGAGCAGTACTTC	CASSPGRSSLNEQYF
TRBV19	TRBJ1-3	14	.	.	TGTGCCAGCGCGATCGGGGTCGGAGGAAACACCATATATTTT	CASAIGVGGNTIYF
TRBV6-1	TRBJ2-1	14	once	.	TGTGCCAGCAGCCCCCTAGCCCTCTACAATGAGCAGTTCTTC	CASSPLALYNEQFF
TRBV1	TRBJ1-3	19	few	.	TGCACCAGCAGCCAAGCCTTAAATACCGGGCCCTACTCTGGAAACACCATATATTTT	CTSSQALNTGPYSGNTIYF
TRBV7-9	TRBJ1-6	14	few	.	TGTGCCAGCAGCTTTACAGGGATCTGGTCACCCCTCCACTTT	CASSFTGIWSPLHF
TRBV1	TRBJ2-1	15	.	.	TGCACCAGCAGCCACAAACGACACGACCACAATGAGCAGTTCTTC	CTSSHKRHDHNEQFF
TRBV6-1	TRBJ1-2	15	.	.	TGTGCCAGCACGGTCCGGGTATCGTCGGGCTATGGCTACACCTTC	CASTVRVSSGYGYTF